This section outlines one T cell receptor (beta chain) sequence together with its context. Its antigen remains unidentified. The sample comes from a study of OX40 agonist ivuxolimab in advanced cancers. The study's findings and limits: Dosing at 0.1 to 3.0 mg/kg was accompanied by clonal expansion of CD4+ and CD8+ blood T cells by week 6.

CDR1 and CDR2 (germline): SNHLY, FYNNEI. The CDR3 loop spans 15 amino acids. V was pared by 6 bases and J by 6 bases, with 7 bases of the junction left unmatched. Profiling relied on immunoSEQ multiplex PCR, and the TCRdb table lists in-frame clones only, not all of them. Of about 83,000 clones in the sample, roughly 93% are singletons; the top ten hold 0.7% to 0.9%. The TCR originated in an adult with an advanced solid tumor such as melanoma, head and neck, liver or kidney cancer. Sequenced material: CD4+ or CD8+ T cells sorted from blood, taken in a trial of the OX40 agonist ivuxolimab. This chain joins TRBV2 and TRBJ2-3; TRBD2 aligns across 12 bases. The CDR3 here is CASSPGLAGRDTQYF. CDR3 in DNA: TGTGCCAGCAGCCCCGGACTAGCGGGGCGGGATACGCAGTATTTT.